Listed below are T cell receptor beta chains from one sample, sequenced in a study of control samples from healthy donors and cancer patients. The data were produced by immunoSEQ multiplex PCR, yet TCRdb's version contains in-frame clones alone and is incomplete. Of some 150,000 clones listed, approximately 94% are singletons. The sample consisted of PBMCs. Receptors were obtained from a man aged 60 to 75 with colorectal cancer. The CDR3 runs from the conserved cysteine through the conserved F or W. A D gene is named only where the DNA matches it firmly. Size is stated for part of the rows, as once, few or many counts, or as a class when the clone is expanded.

clone size	D gene	V gene	J gene	CDR3 DNA	CDR3 protein
NA	TRBD1	TRBV27	TRBJ2-2	TGTGCCAGCAGTCTCGGGACAGACACCGGGGAGCTGTTTTTT	CASSLGTDTGELFF
NA	NA	TRBV19	TRBJ1-4	TGTGCCAGTAGCCTTTTGCCCCGGTCAGGGGAAAAACTGTTTTTT	CASSLLPRSGEKLFF
NA	NA	TRBV5-1	TRBJ2-7	TGCGCCAGCAGCTTGGCGGGGAACTCCTACGAGCAGTACTTC	CASSLAGNSYEQYF
NA	NA	TRBV7-8	TRBJ1-6	TGTGCCAGCAGCTTAGCGCCGACCCAACCCCTCCACTTT	CASSLAPTQPLHF
NA	TRBD1	TRBV6-2/TRBV6-3	TRBJ2-7	TGTGCCAGCAGACCTTTAGGACAGGTCTACGAGCAGTACTTC	CASRPLGQVYEQYF
NA	NA	TRBV5-1	TRBJ2-2	TGCGCCAGCAGAGAAGGCACGAACACCGGGGAGCTGTTTTTT	CASREGTNTGELFF
once	NA	TRBV2	TRBJ1-1	TGTGCCAGCAGCTACGGACAGAGCGATAGGGGTGCTTTCTTT	CASSYGQSDRGAFF
NA	TRBD1	TRBV30	TRBJ2-7	TGTGCCTGGAGCAAGACAGGGGGCTTGGGCGAGCAGTACTTC	CAWSKTGGLGEQYF
NA	NA	TRBV11-2	TRBJ2-1	TGTGCCAGCAGCTTAAAGGGATTTATAGCTTACAATGAGCAGTTCTTC	CASSLKGFIAYNEQFF
NA	TRBD1	TRBV6-5	TRBJ2-4	TGTGCCAGCAGTTACCGACAGGGCTGGTCCAAAAACATTCAGTACTTC	CASSYRQGWSKNIQYF
NA	NA	TRBV28	TRBJ2-1	TGTGCCAGCAGTCTGACAACCCTTGATCAGTTCTTC	CASSLTTLDQFF
NA	TRBD1	TRBV5-6	TRBJ1-6	TGTGCCAGCAGCTTCGGCGGACAGGGCAATTCACCCCTCCACTTT	CASSFGGQGNSPLHF
NA	NA	TRBV30	TRBJ2-7	TGTGCCTGGAGTGGGAGGGGCAGCTCCTACGAGCAGTACTTC	CAWSGRGSSYEQYF
NA	NA	TRBV7-8	TRBJ1-2	TGTGCCAGCAGCCCCAGCGGATTCTTCTATGGCTACACCTTC	CASSPSGFFYGYTF
NA	NA	TRBV4-1	TRBJ1-1	TGCGCCAGCAGCCTACTTACACAGGGTAGAACTGAAGCTTTCTTT	CASSLLTQGRTEAFF
NA	NA	TRBV7-2	TRBJ2-5	TGTGCCAGCAGCTTCGGGGGGCGGGAGACCCAGTACTTC	CASSFGGRETQYF
NA	NA	TRBV4-2	TRBJ1-6	TGTGCCAGCAGCCAGGGGCCTGGGGAGGATTCACCCCTCCACTTT	CASSQGPGEDSPLHF
NA	NA	TRBV5-1	TRBJ1-2	TGCGCCAGCGCGACGGCCCCCCCAGCTAACTATGGCTACACCTTC	CASATAPPANYGYTF
NA	NA	TRBV9	TRBJ2-2	TGTGCCAGCAGCGCCTCAGGGGAGCTGTTTTTT	CASSASGELFF
NA	NA	TRBV6-5	TRBJ2-2	TGTGCCAGCAGTTACGGGACAACCAACACCGGGGAGCTGTTTTTT	CASSYGTTNTGELFF
NA	NA	TRBV10-3	TRBJ1-2	TGTGCCATCAGTGAGTCGACAGCTAACTATGGCTACACCTTC	CAISESTANYGYTF
NA	NA	TRBV12-3/TRBV12-4	TRBJ1-2	TGTGCCAGCAGTTGGGGGGATGGCTACACCTTC	CASSWGDGYTF
NA	NA	TRBV7-2	TRBJ1-1	TGTGCCAGCAGCCCGCTCGACGGTTCTGAAGCTTTCTTT	CASSPLDGSEAFF
few	NA	TRBV7-6	TRBJ2-3	TGTGCCAGCAGCCCTCGGACAGCCCAGAGCACAGATACGCAGTATTTT	CASSPRTAQSTDTQYF
NA	NA	TRBV24-1	TRBJ2-3	TGTGCCACCGGACAGTACGGGCTGACAGATACGCAGTATTTT	CATGQYGLTDTQYF
NA	NA	TRBV9	TRBJ2-2	TGTGCCAGCAGCGCGACAGGGAACACCGGGGAGCTGTTTTTT	CASSATGNTGELFF
NA	TRBD1	TRBV4-3	TRBJ2-3	TGCGCCAGCAGCCAAGATGGGGGACAGATCAGCACAGATACGCAGTATTTT	CASSQDGGQISTDTQYF
once	TRBD2	TRBV27	TRBJ2-7	TGTGCCAGCAGCGGACTAGCGGGGGCCCCGAGCTCCTACGAGCAGTACTTC	CASSGLAGAPSSYEQYF
once	TRBD2	TRBV20-1	TRBJ2-3	TGCAGTGCTAGTACCCCCGGACTAGCGGGAGCCACAGATACGCAGTATTTT	CSASTPGLAGATDTQYF
NA	TRBD1	TRBV5-1	TRBJ1-1	TGCGCCAGCAGCTTGGACAGGGGTAGGGCTGAAGCTTTCTTT	CASSLDRGRAEAFF
few	NA	TRBV10-3	TRBJ1-2	TGTGCCATCAGCCTCGGGACTTCAGGAGGCTACACCTTC	CAISLGTSGGYTF
NA	NA	TRBV6-5	TRBJ2-7	TGTGCCAGCAGTAGACGACAGGCGGCCTCCTACGAGCAGTACTTC	CASSRRQAASYEQYF
NA	NA	TRBV18	TRBJ2-7	TGTGCCAGCTCACCAGATCTGGGATCCTACGAGCAGTACTTC	CASSPDLGSYEQYF
NA	NA	TRBV2	TRBJ2-3	TGTGCCAGCAGCCCTATTGGACAGAGCACAGATACGCAGTATTTT	CASSPIGQSTDTQYF
NA	TRBD1	TRBV19	TRBJ2-2	TGTGCCAGTATAGGGGGCGGGAACACCGGGGAGCTGTTTTTT	CASIGGGNTGELFF
NA	TRBD1	TRBV29-1	TRBJ1-1	TGCAGCGAGATCACCGGGACAGGGCAAGCTTTCTTT	CSEITGTGQAFF
NA	NA	TRBV6-2/TRBV6-3	TRBJ1-2	TGTGCCAGCAGTTTAGTGGGGACTGGCTACACCTTC	CASSLVGTGYTF
NA	NA	TRBV6-1	TRBJ2-2	TGTGCCAGCAGTGGCGAGCTCCCGTCTAACACCGGGGAGCTGTTTTTT	CASSGELPSNTGELFF
NA	TRBD1	TRBV19	TRBJ1-2	TGTGCCAGTAGTATGGACAGGGGGAACTATGGCTACACCTTC	CASSMDRGNYGYTF